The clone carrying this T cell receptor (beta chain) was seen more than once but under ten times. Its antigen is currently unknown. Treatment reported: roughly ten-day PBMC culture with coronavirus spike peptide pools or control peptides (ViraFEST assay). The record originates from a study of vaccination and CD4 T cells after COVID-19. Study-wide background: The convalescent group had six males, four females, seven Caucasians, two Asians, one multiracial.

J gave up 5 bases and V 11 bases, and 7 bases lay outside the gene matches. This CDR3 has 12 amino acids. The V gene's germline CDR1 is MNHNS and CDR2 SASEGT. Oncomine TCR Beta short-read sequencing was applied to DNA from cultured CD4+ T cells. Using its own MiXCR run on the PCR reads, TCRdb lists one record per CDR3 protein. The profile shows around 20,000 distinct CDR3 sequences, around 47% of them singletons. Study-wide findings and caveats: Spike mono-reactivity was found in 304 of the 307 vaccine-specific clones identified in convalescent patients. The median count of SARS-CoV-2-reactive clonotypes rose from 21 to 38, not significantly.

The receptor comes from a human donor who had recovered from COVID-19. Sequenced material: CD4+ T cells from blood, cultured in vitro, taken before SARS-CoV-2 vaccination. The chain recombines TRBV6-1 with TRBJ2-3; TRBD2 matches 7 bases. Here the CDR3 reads CALGEGVDTQYF. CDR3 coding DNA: TGTGCCCTGGGGGAGGGAGTAGATACGCAGTATTTT.